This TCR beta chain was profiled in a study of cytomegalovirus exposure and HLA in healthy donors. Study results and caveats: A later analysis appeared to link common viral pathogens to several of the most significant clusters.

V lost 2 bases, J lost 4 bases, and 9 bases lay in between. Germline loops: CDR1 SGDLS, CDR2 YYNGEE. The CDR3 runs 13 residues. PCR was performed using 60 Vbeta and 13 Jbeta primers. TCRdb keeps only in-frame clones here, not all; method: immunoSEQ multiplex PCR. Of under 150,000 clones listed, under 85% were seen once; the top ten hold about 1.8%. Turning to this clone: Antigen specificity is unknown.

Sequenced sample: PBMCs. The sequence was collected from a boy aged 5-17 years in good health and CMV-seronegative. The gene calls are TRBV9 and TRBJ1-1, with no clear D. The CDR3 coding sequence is TGTGCCAGCAGCGTCTTCGGGGTCACTGAAGCTTTCTTT. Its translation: CASSVFGVTEAFF.